This T cell receptor beta chain derives from a study of technical replicates of blood from several donors. The assay was immunoSEQ multiplex PCR, and TCRdb's table has in-frame clones only and misses some. In the table there are tens of thousands of clones, roughly 88% of which are singletons. Germline CDR1 is LGHNA and CDR2 is YNFKEQ. J was trimmed by 2 bases and V by 7 bases; bases with no gene match: 6. This CDR3 region has 16 residues. This clonotype originated in a human donor in good health. Some clones in this sample may be carry-over from other donors' samples. Sequencing was done on a sample of PBMCs. The rearrangement links TRBV4-2 to TRBJ2-1; 12 bases match TRBD2. The CDR3 DNA reads TGTGCCAGCAAGACTAGCGGGAGTCCTACCTACAATGAGCAGTTCTTC. Protein: CASKTSGSPTYNEQFF.